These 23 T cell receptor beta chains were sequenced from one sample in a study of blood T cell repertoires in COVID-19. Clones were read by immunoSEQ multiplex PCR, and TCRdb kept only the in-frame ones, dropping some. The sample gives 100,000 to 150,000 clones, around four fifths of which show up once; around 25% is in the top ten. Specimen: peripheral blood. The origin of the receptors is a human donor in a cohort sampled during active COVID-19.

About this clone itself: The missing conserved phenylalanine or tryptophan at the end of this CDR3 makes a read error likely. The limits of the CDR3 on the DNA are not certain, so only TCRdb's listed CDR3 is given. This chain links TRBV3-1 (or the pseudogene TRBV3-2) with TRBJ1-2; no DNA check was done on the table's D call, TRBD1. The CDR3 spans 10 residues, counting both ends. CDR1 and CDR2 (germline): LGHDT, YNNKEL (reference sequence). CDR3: CASSQCWPLS.

The CDR3 nucleotides are TGTGCCGCTTTGGGACAGGGGGCTTCTGAGCAGTTCTTC. It is translated as CAALGQGASEQFF. The chain carries TRBV25-1 and TRBJ2-1; 12 bases match TRBD1. The CDR3 is 13 amino acids. CDR1 is MGHDK and CDR2 is SYGVNS in the germline V gene. The V and J ends lost 11 bases and 9 bases, in that order; junction bases with no gene match: 8.

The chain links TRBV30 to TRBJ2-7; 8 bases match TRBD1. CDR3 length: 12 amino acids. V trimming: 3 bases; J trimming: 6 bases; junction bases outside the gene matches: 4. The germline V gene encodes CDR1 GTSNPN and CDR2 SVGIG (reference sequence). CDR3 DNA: TGTGCCTGGAGCCACACAGGGGGCGAGCAGTACTTC. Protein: CAWSHTGGEQYF.

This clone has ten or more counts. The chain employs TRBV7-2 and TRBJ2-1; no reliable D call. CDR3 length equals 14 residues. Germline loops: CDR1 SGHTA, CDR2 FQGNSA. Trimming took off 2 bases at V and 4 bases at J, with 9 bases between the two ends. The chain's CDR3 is CASSLSPVYNEQFF. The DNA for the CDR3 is TGTGCCAGCAGCTTAAGTCCGGTGTACAATGAGCAGTTCTTC.

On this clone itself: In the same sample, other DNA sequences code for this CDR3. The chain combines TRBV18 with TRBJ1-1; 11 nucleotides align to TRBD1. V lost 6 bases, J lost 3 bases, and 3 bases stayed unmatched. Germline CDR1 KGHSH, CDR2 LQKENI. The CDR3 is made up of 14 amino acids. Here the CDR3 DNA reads TGTGCCAGCTCGGCGGGACAGGGGGACACTGAAGCTTTCTTT. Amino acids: CASSAGQGDTEAFF.

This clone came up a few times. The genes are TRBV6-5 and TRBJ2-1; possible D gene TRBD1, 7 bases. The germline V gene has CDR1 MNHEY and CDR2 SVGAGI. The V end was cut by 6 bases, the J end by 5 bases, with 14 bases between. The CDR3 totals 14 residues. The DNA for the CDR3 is TGTGCCAGCAGCCGCGGGACAGATGACAATGAGCAGTTCTTC. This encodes CASSRGTDDNEQFF.

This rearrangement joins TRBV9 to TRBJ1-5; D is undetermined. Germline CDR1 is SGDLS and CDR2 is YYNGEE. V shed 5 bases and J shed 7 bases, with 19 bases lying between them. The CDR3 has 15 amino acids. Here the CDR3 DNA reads TGTGCCAGCAGTCGGACCGGCGGGGAAGGGCAGCCCCAGCATTTT. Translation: CASSRTGGEGQPQHF.

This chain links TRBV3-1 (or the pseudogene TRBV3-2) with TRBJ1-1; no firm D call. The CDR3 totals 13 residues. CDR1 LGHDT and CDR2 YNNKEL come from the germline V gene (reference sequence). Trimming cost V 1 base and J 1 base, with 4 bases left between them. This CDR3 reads CASSQVSNTEAFF. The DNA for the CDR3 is TGTGCCAGCAGCCAAGTATCGAACACTGAAGCTTTCTTT.

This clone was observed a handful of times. The CDR3 nucleotides read TGTGCCAGCAGTTACCGTCCACAGGGGGCGCGGACTAATGAAAAACTGTTTTTT. Its translation: CASSYRPQGARTNEKLFF. The genes are TRBV6-2 or TRBV6-3 and TRBJ1-4; TRBD1 matches 9 bases. This CDR3 region has 18 residues. V dropped 2 bases and J dropped 2; count of bases not matched to a gene: 9. Germline V gives CDR1 MNHEY, CDR2 SVGEGT.

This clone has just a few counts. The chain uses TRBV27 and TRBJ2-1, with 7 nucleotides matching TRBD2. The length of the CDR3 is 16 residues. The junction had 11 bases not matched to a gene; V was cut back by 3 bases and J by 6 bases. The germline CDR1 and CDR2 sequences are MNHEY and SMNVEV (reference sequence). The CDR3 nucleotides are TGTGCCAGCAGTTTGCAGCGGGGACCAACCCCCAATGAGCAGTTCTTC. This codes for CASSLQRGPTPNEQFF.

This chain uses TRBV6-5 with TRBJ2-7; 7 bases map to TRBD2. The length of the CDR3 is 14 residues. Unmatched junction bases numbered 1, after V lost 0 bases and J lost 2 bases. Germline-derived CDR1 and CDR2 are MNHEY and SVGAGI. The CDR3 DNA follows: TGTGCCAGCAGTTACTCGACTAGCCCCTACGAGCAGTACTTC. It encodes CASSYSTSPYEQYF.

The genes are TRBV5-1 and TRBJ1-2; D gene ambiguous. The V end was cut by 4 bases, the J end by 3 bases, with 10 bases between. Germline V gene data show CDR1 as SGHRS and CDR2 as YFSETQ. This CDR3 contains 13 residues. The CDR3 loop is CASSPSGDYGYTF. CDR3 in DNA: TGCGCCAGCAGCCCGAGTGGAGACTATGGCTACACCTTC.

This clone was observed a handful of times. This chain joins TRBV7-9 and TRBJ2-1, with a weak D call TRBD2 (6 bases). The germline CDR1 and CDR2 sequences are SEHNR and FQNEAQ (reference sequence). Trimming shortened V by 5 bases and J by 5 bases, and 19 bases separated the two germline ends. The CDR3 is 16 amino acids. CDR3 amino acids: CASSHRTTNSHNEQFF. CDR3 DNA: TGTGCCAGCAGCCACCGGACTACCAATTCTCACAATGAGCAGTTCTTC. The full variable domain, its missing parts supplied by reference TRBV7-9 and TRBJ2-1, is DTGVSQNPRHKITKRGQNVTFRCDPISEHNRLYWYRQTLGQGPEFLTYFQNEAQLEKSRLLSDRFSAERPKGSFSTLEIQRTEQGDSAMYLCASSHRTTNSHNEQFFGPGTRLTVL.

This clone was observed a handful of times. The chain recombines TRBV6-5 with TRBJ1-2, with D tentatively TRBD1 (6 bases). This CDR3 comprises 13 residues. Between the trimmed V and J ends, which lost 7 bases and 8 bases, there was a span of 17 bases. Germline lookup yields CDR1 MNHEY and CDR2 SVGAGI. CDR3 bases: TGTGCCAGCACCGGGGGGGCAGGGCGCGGCTACACCTTC. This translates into CASTGGAGRGYTF.

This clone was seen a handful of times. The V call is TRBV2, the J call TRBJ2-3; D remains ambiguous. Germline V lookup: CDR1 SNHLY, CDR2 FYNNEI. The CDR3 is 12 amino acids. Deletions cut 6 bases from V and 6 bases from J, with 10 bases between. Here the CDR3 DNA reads TGTGCCAGCAGCGCGAATTCGGATACGCAGTATTTT. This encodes CASSANSDTQYF.

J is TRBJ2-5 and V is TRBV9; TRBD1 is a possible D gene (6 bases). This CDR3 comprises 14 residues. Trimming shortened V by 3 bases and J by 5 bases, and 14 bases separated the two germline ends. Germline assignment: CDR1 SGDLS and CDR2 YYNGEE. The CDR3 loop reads CASSAPLGAETQYF. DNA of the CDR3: TGTGCCAGCAGCGCACCCCTGGGGGCGGAGACCCAGTACTTC.

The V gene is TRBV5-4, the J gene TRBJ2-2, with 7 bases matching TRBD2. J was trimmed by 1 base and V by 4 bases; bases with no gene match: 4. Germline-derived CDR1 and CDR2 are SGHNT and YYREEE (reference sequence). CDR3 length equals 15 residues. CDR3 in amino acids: CASSPREGNTGELFF. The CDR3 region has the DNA TGTGCCAGCAGCCCCAGGGAGGGGAACACCGGGGAGCTGTTTTTT. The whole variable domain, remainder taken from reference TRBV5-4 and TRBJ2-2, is ETGVTQSPTHLIKTRGQQVTLRCSSQSGHNTVSWYQQALGQGPQFIFQYYREEENGRGNFPPRFSGLQFPNYSSELNVNALELDDSALYLCASSPREGNTGELFFGEGSRLTVL.

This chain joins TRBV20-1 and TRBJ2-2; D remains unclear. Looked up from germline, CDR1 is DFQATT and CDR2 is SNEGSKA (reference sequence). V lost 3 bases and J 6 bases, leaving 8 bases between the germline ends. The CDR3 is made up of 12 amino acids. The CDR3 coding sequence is TGCAGTGCTAGTTCTCCTCCCGGGGAGCTGTTTTTT. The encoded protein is CSASSPPGELFF.

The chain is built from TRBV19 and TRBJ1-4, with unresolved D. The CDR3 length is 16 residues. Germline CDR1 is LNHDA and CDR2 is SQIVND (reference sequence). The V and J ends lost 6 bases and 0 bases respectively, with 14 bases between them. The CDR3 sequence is CASSLGLSSTNEKLFF. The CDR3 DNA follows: TGTGCCAGTAGCCTAGGACTCTCGTCAACTAATGAAAAACTGTTTTTT.

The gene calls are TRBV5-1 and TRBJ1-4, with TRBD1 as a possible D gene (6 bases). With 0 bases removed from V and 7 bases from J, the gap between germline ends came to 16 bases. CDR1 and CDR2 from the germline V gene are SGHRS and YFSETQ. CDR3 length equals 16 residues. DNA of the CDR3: TGCGCCAGCAGCTTGGGACAGGACCCATTTGGTGAAAAACTGTTTTTT. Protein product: CASSLGQDPFGEKLFF.

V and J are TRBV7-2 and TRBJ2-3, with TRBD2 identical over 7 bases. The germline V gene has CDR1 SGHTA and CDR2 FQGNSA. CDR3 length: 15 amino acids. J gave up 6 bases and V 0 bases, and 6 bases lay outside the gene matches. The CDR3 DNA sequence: TGTGCCAGCAGCTTAGCGGGAGGGGTTGGGGATACGCAGTATTTT. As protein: CASSLAGGVGDTQYF.

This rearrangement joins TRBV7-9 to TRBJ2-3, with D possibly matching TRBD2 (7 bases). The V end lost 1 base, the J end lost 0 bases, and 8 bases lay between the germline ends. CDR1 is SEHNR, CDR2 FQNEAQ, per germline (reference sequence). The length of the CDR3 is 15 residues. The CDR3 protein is CASSLEGGSTDTQYF. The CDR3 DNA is TGTGCCAGCAGCTTAGAGGGGGGGAGCACAGATACGCAGTATTTT. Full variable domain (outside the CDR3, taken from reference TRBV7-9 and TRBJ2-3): DTGVSQNPRHKITKRGQNVTFRCDPISEHNRLYWYRQTLGQGPEFLTYFQNEAQLEKSRLLSDRFSAERPKGSFSTLEIQRTEQGDSAMYLCASSLEGGSTDTQYFGPGTRLTVL.

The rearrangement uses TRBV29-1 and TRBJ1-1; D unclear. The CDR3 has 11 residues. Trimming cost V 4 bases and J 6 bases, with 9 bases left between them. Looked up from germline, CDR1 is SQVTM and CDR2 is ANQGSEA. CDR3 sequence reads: CSVAQASEAFF. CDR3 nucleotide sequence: TGCAGCGTTGCTCAGGCCTCTGAAGCTTTCTTT.